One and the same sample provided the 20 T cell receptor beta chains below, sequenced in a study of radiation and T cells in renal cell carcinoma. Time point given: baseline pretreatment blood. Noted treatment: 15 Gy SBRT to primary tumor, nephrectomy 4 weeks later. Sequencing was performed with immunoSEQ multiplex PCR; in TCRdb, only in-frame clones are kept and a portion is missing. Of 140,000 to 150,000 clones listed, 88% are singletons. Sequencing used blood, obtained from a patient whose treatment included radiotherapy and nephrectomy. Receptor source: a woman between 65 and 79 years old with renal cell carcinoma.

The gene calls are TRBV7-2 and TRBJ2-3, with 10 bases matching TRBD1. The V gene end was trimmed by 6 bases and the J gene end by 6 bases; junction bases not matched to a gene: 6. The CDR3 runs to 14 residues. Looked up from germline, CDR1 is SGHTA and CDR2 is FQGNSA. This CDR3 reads CASRRTGGADTQYF. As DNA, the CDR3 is TGTGCCAGCAGGCGGACAGGGGGTGCGGATACGCAGTATTTT.

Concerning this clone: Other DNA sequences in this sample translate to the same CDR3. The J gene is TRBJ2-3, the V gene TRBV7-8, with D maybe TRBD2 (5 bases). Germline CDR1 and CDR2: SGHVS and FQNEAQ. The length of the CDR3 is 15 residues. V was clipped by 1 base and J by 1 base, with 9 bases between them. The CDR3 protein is CASSLELRGTDTQYF. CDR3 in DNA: TGTGCCAGCAGCTTAGAGTTGCGGGGCACAGATACGCAGTATTTT.

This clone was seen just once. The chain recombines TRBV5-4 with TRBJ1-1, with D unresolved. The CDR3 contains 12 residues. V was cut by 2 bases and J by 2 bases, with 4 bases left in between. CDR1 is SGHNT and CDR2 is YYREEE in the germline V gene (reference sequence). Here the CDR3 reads CASSFVNTEAFF. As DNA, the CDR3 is TGTGCCAGCAGCTTTGTTAACACTGAAGCTTTCTTT.

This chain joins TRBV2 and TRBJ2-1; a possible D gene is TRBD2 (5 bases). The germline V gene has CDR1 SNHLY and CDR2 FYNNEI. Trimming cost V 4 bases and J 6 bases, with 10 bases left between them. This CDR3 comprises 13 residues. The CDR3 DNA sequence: TGTGCCAGCAGTGGGGGTCGGGGCAATGAGCAGTTCTTC. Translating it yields CASSGGRGNEQFF. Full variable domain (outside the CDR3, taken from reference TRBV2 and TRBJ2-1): EPEVTQTPSHQVTQMGQEVILRCVPISNHLYFYWYRQILGQKVEFLVSFYNNEISEKSEIFDDQFSVERPDGSNFTLKIRSTKLEDSAMYFCASSGGRGNEQFFGPGTRLTVL.

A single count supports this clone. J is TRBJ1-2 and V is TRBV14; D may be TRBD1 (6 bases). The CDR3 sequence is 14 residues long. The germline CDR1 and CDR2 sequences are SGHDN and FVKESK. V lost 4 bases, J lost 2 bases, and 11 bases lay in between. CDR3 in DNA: TGTGCCAGCAGCCCTCGGACAGCAAACTATGGCTACACCTTC. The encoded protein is CASSPRTANYGYTF.

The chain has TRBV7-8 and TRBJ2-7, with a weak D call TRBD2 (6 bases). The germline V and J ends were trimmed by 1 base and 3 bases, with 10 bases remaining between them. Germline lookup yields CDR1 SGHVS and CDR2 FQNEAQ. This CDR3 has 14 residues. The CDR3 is CASSLVEGGYEQYF. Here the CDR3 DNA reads TGTGCCAGCAGCTTAGTGGAGGGTGGCTACGAGCAGTACTTC. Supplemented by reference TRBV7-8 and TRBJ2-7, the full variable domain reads GAGVSQSPRYKVAKRGQDVALRCDPISGHVSLFWYQQALGQGPEFLTYFQNEAQLDKSGLPSDRFFAERPEGSVSTLKIQRTQQEDSAVYLCASSLVEGGYEQYFGPGTRLTVT.

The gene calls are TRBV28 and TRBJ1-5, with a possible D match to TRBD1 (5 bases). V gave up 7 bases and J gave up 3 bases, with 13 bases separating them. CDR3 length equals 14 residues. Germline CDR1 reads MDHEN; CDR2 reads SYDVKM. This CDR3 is CASNRQRDNQPQHF. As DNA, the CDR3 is TGTGCCAGCAACAGGCAAAGGGACAATCAGCCCCAGCATTTT.

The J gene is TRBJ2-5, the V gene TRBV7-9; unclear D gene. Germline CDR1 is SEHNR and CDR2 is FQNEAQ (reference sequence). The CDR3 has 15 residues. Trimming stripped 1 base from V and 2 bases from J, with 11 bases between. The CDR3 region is CASSLGAYTQETQYF. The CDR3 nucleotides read TGTGCCAGCAGCTTAGGGGCCTACACGCAAGAGACCCAGTACTTC.

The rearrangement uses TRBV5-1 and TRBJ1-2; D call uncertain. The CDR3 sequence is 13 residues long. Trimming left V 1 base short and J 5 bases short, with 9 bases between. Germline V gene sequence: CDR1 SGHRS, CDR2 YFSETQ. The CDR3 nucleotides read TGCGCCAGCAGCTTGAGGACGGAGTATGGCTACACCTTC. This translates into CASSLRTEYGYTF. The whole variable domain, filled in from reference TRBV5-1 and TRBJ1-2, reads KAGVTQTPRYLIKTRGQQVTLSCSPISGHRSVSWYQQTPGQGLQFLFEYFSETQRNKGNFPGRFSGRQFSNSRSEMNVSTLELGDSALYLCASSLRTEYGYTFGSGTRLTVV.

The CDR3 reads CASSLTGVEQFF. CDR3 nucleotides: TGTGCCAGCAGCTTGACAGGGGTCGAGCAGTTCTTC. The rearrangement links TRBV7-9 to TRBJ2-1, with 8 bases lining up with TRBD1. Germline values: CDR1 SEHNR, CDR2 FQNEAQ (reference sequence). The CDR3 extends over 12 amino acids. V was pared by 3 bases and J by 10 bases, with 2 bases of the junction left unmatched.

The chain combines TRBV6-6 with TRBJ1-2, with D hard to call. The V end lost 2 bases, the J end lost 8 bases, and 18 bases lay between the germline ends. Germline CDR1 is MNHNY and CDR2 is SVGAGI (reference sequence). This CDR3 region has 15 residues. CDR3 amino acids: CASSYHDSRGQGYTF. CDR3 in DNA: TGTGCCAGCAGTTACCATGACTCACGGGGTCAAGGCTACACCTTC.

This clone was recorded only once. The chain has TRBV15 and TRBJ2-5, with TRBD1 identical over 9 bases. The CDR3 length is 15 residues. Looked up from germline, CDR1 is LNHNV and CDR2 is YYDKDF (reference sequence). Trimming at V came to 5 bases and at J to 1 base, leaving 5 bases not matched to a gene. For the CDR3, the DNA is TGTGCCACCAGCCGAGGGACAGGGCGCCAAGAGACCCAGTACTTC. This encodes CATSRGTGRQETQYF.

The CDR3 sequence: CASRPSGISNQPQHF. The CDR3 bases are TGTGCCAGCAGACCATCGGGGATAAGCAATCAGCCCCAGCATTTT. The J gene is TRBJ1-5, the V gene TRBV28; D unclear. The CDR3 has 15 amino acids. Looked up from germline, CDR1 is MDHEN and CDR2 is SYDVKM. V was cut by 6 bases and J by 1 base, with 13 bases left in between.

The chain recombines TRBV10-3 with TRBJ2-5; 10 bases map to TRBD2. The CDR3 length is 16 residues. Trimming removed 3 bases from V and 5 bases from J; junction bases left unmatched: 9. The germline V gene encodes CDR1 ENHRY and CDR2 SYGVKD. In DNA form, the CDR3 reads TGTGCCATCAGTGATTTGATAGCGGGGGGTTTGGAGACCCAGTACTTC. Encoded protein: CAISDLIAGGLETQYF.

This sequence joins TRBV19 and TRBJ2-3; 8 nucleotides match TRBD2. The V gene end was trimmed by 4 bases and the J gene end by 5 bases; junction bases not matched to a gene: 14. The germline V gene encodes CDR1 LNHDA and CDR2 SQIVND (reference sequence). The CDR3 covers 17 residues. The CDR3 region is CASSRPLQAGVGDTQYF. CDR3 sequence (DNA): TGTGCCAGTAGTAGACCCCTCCAAGCGGGGGTAGGAGATACGCAGTATTTT.

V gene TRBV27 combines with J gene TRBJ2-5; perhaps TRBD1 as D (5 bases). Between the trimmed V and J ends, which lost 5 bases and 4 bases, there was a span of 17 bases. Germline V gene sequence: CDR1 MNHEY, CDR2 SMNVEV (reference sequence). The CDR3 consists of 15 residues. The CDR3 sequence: CASSPPQGYRETQYF. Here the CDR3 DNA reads TGTGCCAGCAGTCCACCCCAGGGTTATCGAGAGACCCAGTACTTC.

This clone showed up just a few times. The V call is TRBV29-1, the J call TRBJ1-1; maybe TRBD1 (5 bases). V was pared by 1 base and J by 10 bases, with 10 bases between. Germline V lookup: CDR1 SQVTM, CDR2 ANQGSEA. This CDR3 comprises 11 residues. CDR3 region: CSVEGGGVAFF. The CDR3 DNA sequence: TGCAGCGTTGAAGGGGGAGGGGTAGCTTTCTTT.

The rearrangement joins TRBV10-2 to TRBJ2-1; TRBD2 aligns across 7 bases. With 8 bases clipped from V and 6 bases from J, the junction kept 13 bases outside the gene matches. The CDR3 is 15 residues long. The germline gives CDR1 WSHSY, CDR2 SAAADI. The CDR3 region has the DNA TGCGCCAGCGGGGCCCCAACGGGGGGTTTCAATGAGCAGTTCTTC. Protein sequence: CASGAPTGGFNEQFF.

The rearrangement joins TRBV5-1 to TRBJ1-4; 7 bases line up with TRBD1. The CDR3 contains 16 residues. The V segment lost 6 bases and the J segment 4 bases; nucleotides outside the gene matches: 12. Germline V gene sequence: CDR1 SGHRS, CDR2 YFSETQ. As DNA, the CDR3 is TGCGCCAGCAAATCCCTAGGACAGGCAGTTAATGAAAAACTGTTTTTT. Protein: CASKSLGQAVNEKLFF.

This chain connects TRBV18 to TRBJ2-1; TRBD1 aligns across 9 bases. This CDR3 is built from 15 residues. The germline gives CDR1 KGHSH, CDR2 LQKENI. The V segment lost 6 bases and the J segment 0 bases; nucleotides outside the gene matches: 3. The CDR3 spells CASSRQGGSYNEQFF. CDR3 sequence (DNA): TGTGCCAGCTCGCGACAGGGGGGCTCCTACAATGAGCAGTTCTTC.